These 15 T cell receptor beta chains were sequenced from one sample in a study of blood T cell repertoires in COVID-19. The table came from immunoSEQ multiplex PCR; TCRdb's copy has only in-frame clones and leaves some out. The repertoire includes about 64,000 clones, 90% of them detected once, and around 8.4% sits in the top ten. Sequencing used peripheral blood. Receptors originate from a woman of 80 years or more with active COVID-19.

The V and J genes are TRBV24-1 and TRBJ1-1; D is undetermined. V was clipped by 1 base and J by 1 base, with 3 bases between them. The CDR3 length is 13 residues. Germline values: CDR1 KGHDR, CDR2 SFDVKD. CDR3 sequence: CATSDFSNTEAFF. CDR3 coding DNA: TGTGCCACCAGTGATTTCTCGAACACTGAAGCTTTCTTT.

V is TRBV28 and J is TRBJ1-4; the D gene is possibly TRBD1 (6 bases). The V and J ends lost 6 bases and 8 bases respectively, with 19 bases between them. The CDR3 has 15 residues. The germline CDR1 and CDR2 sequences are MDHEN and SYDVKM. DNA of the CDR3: TGTGCCAGCAGGAAATCGGGGGGGCGCTGGGAAAAACTGTTTTTT. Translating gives CASRKSGGRWEKLFF.

The CDR3 bases are TGTGCCAGCAGTTTATGGGCAGATAGCAATCAGCCCCAGCATTTT. Protein: CASSLWADSNQPQHF. The chain employs TRBV27 and TRBJ1-5; D gene unclear. The germline CDR1 and CDR2 sequences are MNHEY and SMNVEV (reference sequence). The CDR3 sequence is 15 residues long. The V end was cut by 1 base, the J end by 0 bases, with 7 bases between.

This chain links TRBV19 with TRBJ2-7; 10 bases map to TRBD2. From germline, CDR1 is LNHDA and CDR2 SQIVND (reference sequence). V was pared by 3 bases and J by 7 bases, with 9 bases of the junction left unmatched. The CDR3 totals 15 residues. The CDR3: CASSIQTAGGKEQYF. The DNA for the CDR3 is TGTGCCAGTAGTATCCAGACAGCGGGAGGGAAAGAGCAGTACTTC.

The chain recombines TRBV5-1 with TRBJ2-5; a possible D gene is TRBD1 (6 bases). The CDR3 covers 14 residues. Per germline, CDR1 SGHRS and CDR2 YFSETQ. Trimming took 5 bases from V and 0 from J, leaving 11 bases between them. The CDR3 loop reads CASRATGNQETQYF. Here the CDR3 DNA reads TGCGCCAGCAGGGCCACAGGGAACCAAGAGACCCAGTACTTC.

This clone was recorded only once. CDR3 protein: CASSPAVNTEAFF. The CDR3 DNA reads TGTGCCAGCAGCCCCGCGGTGAACACTGAAGCTTTCTTT. The chain uses TRBV28 and TRBJ1-1; D uncertain. V shed 6 bases and J shed 0 bases, with 8 bases lying between them. Germline V gives CDR1 MDHEN, CDR2 SYDVKM. This CDR3 comprises 13 residues.

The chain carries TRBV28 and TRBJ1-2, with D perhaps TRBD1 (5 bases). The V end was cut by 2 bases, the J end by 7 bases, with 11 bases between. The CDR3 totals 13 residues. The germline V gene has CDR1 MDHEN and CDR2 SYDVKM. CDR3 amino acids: CASSLVRGTGYTF. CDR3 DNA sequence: TGTGCCAGCAGTTTAGTTCGGGGGACTGGCTACACCTTC.

CDR3 sequence (DNA): TGTGCCAGCAGTCCTCGAAAAAAATTGGACAGGTCGGTCAGCAATCAGCCCCAGCATTTT. It yields the protein CASSPRKKLDRSVSNQPQHF. The chain joins TRBV27 to TRBJ1-5, with 7 bases lining up with TRBD1. Germline lookup yields CDR1 MNHEY and CDR2 SMNVEV (reference sequence). The CDR3 extends over 20 amino acids. Trimming removed 5 bases from V and 1 base from J; junction bases left unmatched: 20.

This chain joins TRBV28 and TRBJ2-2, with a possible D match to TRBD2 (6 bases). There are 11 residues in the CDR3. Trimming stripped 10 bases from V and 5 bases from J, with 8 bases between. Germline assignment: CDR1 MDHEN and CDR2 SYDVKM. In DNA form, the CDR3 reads TGTGCCACCCGGGGGACCGGGGAGCTGTTTTTT. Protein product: CATRGTGELFF.

In DNA, the CDR3 is TGTGCCAGCAGCCCTAGCGGGGGCGGGGATGAGCAGTTCTTC. Its protein is CASSPSGGGDEQFF. V gene TRBV3-1 (or the pseudogene TRBV3-2) combines with J gene TRBJ2-1; TRBD2 matches at 10 bases. The CDR3 consists of 14 residues. Trimming cost V 4 bases and J 8 bases; bases outside gene matches: 5. CDR1 and CDR2 from the germline V gene are LGHDT and YNNKEL (reference sequence).

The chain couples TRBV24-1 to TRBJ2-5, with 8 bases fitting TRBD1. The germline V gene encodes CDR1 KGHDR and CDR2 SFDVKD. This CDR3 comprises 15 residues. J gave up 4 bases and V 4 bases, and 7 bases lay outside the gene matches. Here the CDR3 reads CATSDQTTGGETQYF. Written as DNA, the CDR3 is TGTGCCACCAGTGACCAAACAACAGGGGGAGAGACCCAGTACTTC.

As DNA, the CDR3 is TGTGCCAGTAGTACGGACAGGTTCGGGGAGCAGTACGTC. Amino acid sequence: CASSTDRFGEQYV. The chain carries TRBV19 and TRBJ2-7, with 7 bases fitting TRBD1. Germline CDR1 is LNHDA and CDR2 is SQIVND (reference sequence). The length of the CDR3 is 13 residues. The trim removed 4 bases at V and 7 bases at J, leaving 7 bases unmatched.

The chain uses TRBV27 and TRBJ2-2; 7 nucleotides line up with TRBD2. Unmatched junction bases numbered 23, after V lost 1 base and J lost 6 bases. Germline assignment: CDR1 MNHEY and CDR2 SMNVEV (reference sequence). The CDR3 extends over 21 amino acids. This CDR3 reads CASSLWGRGTTFLPSAGELFF. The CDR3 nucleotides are TGTGCCAGCAGTTTATGGGGCCGAGGGACTACCTTTTTACCAAGCGCCGGGGAGCTGTTTTTT.

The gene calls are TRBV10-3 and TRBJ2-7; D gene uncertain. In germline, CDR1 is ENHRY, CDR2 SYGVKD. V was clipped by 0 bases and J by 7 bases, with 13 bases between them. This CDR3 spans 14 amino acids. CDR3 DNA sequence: TGTGCCATCAGTGAGTCTGGCCCATTGAGGGAGCAGTACTTC. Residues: CAISESGPLREQYF.

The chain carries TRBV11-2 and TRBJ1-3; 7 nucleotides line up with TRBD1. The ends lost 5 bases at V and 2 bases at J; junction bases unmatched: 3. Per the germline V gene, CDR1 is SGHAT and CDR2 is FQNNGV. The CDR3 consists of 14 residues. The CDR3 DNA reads TGTGCCAGCAGCGTAACAGGGGCTGGAAACACCATATATTTT. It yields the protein CASSVTGAGNTIYF.